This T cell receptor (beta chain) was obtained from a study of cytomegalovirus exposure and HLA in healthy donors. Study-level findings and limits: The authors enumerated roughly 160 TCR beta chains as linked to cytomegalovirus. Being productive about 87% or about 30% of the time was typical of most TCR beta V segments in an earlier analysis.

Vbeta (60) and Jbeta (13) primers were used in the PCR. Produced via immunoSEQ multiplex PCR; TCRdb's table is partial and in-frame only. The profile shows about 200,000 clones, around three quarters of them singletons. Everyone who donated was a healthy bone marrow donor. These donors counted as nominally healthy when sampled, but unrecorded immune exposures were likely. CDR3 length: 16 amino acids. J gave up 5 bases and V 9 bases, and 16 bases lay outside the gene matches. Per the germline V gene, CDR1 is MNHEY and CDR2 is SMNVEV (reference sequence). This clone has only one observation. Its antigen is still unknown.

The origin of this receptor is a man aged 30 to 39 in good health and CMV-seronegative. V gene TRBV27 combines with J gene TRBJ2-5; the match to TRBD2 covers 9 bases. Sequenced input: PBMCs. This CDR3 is CASSTPMREGLETQYF. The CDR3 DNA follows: TGTGCCAGTTCGACCCCTATGCGGGAGGGCCTCGAGACCCAGTACTTC.